The 32 T cell receptor beta chains presented below share a single source sample, sequenced in a study of cytotoxic CD8 clonotypes in ibrutinib-treated CLL. TCRdb keeps only in-frame clones here, not all; method: immunoSEQ multiplex PCR. The table has hundreds of thousands of clones, 70% seen once. Sequences were derived from PBMCs, sampled after 24 months of ibrutinib treatment. The receptors here all came from a human donor with chronic lymphocytic leukemia.

This clone has just a few counts. This chain joins TRBV14 and TRBJ1-2, with D uncertain. Trimming stripped 4 bases from V and 5 bases from J, with 11 bases between. CDR3 length: 13 amino acids. Germline values: CDR1 SGHDN, CDR2 FVKESK. The CDR3 bases are TGTGCCAGCAGCCTTGAAATCGGGTATGGCTACACCTTC. It yields the protein CASSLEIGYGYTF.

The V and J genes are TRBV28 and TRBJ1-5; D is unresolved. CDR1 and CDR2 (germline): MDHEN, SYDVKM. V lost 3 bases, J lost 3 bases, and 9 bases lay in between. The CDR3 is 14 amino acids. CDR3 nucleotide sequence: TGTGCCAGCAGTTTCCCTAGAGACAATCAGCCCCAGCATTTT. Translated: CASSFPRDNQPQHF.

V and J are TRBV4-3 and TRBJ2-2; D could derive from TRBD1 or TRBD2 (6 bases each). The CDR3 is 15 amino acids. Germline values: CDR1 LGHNA, CDR2 YSLEER. V lost 4 bases and J 6 bases, leaving 15 bases between the germline ends. The CDR3 region is CASSLVWGAPGELFF. The CDR3 bases are TGCGCCAGCAGCCTTGTTTGGGGGGCTCCCGGGGAGCTGTTTTTT.

The V gene is TRBV9, the J gene TRBJ2-2; TRBD2 aligns across 13 bases. Per the germline V gene, CDR1 is SGDLS and CDR2 is YYNGEE. This CDR3 has 17 amino acids. V lost 4 bases and J lost 6; bases outside the gene matches: 9. CDR3 coding DNA: TGTGCCAGCAGCATTGGACTAGCGGGAGCTATCGCCGGGGAGCTGTTTTTT. As protein: CASSIGLAGAIAGELFF.

This rearrangement joins TRBV7-8 to TRBJ2-7; D unclear. This CDR3 region has 14 residues. CDR1 is SGHVS and CDR2 is FQNEAQ in the germline V gene. The ends were cut back, 5 bases at V and 1 base at J, with 12 bases in the middle. CDR3 coding DNA: TGTGCCAGCAGCGTCCTAGGCGCGTCCTACGAGCAGTACTTC. It codes for CASSVLGASYEQYF.

The rearrangement links TRBV29-1 to TRBJ2-3, with D possibly being TRBD2 (6 bases). The germline V gene has CDR1 SQVTM and CDR2 ANQGSEA. CDR3 length equals 14 residues. The V gene lost 7 bases and the J gene lost 1 base, with 15 bases spanning the gap. The CDR3 DNA reads as TGCAGCGCCCGCAGGGACTTTCGCACAGATACGCAGTATTTT. It yields the protein CSARRDFRTDTQYF.

V gene TRBV10-3 combines with J gene TRBJ2-7, with D perhaps TRBD2 (6 bases). Germline V lookup: CDR1 ENHRY, CDR2 SYGVKD. The V end was cut by 7 bases, the J end by 0 bases, with 13 bases between. The CDR3 covers 14 residues. Here the CDR3 DNA reads TGTGCCATCATGGGCTCGGGGGACTCCTACGAGCAGTACTTC. This translates into CAIMGSGDSYEQYF.

This sequence joins TRBV9 and TRBJ2-1; 9 bases match TRBD2. The CDR3 length is 16 residues. The germline CDR1 and CDR2 sequences are SGDLS and YYNGEE. J was trimmed by 8 bases and V by 5 bases; bases with no gene match: 14. CDR3 DNA: TGTGCCAGCAGTGCGGGTAGCGGGAGTGGGATGGATGAGCAGTTCTTC. It is translated as CASSAGSGSGMDEQFF.

The V gene is TRBV29-1, the J gene TRBJ2-7; a weak D match, TRBD2 (5 bases). Germline loops: CDR1 SQVTM, CDR2 ANQGSEA. The CDR3 contains 13 residues. V lost 3 bases to trimming and J lost 4 bases, with 13 bases between them. The CDR3, as DNA: TGCAGCGTTGATCTGGCGGGTACTTACGAGCAGTACTTC. This encodes CSVDLAGTYEQYF.

Concerning this clone itself: This sample includes further DNA sequences coding for the same CDR3. The chain combines TRBV9 with TRBJ2-3, with D maybe TRBD2 (6 bases). Germline loops: CDR1 SGDLS, CDR2 YYNGEE. The V end was cut by 0 bases, the J end by 3 bases, with 8 bases between. The CDR3 totals 14 residues. In DNA, the CDR3 is TGTGCCAGCAGCGTAGTTGGGGGGACAGATACGCAGTATTTT. Translating gives CASSVVGGTDTQYF.

In this sample, this clone turned up a few times. The CDR3 DNA reads TGTGCCAGCAGTTACTCGGCCAGCGGATACAATGAGCAGTTCTTC. This encodes CASSYSASGYNEQFF. This chain joins TRBV6-5 and TRBJ2-1; D is perhaps TRBD2 (5 bases). V gave up 0 bases and J gave up 4 bases, with 10 bases separating them. The CDR3 sequence is 15 residues long. Germline V gene sequence: CDR1 MNHEY, CDR2 SVGAGI.

This chain connects TRBV9 to TRBJ2-1, with TRBD2 matching 10 bases. Germline V gene lookup returns CDR1 SGDLS and CDR2 YYNGEE. The CDR3 is 16 amino acids. Trimming removed 4 bases from V and 10 bases from J; junction bases left unmatched: 14. CDR3 loop: CASSLTLAGSVGEQFF. The DNA of the CDR3 is TGTGCCAGCAGCCTCACACTAGCGGGATCTGTGGGAGAGCAGTTCTTC.

V and J are TRBV25-1 and TRBJ2-7; TRBD1 is a possible D gene (5 bases). Germline V CDR1 and CDR2: MGHDK, SYGVNS. V was pared by 3 bases and J by 3 bases, with 12 bases between. This CDR3 has 14 residues. CDR3 coding DNA: TGTGCCAGCAGTGATTCAGGGTTGGGCTACGAGCAGTACTTC. This encodes CASSDSGLGYEQYF.

The chain carries TRBV28 and TRBJ2-7; TRBD2 agrees at 11 bases. The CDR3 is made up of 15 amino acids. Per germline, CDR1 MDHEN and CDR2 SYDVKM. The V and J ends lost 6 bases and 3 bases, in that order; junction bases with no gene match: 7. Here the CDR3 DNA reads TGTGCCAGCAGCCCCCTGCTAGCGGGAGGCTACGAGCAGTACTTC. Amino acid sequence: CASSPLLAGGYEQYF.

This clone was observed a few times. The V call is TRBV28, the J call TRBJ2-1; no firm D call. CDR3 size: 12 residues. V lost 6 bases to trimming and J lost 6 bases, with 9 bases between them. CDR1 is MDHEN and CDR2 is SYDVKM in the germline V gene. CDR3 DNA sequence: TGTGCCAGCAGCCGGGCTAGCAATGAGCAGTTCTTC. Protein: CASSRASNEQFF.

This clone was observed a handful of times. V gene TRBV27 combines with J gene TRBJ1-2; D call uncertain. The germline gives CDR1 MNHEY, CDR2 SMNVEV (reference sequence). This CDR3 is built from 15 residues. V lost 5 bases and J 7 bases, leaving 20 bases between the germline ends. CDR3 bases: TGTGCCAGCAGTATGGGTGAAAGAAGGCAAGGTGGCTACACCTTC. It encodes CASSMGERRQGGYTF.

The J gene is TRBJ2-3, the V gene TRBV25-1; D is uncertain. The CDR3 is 12 amino acids. Germline CDR1 is MGHDK and CDR2 is SYGVNS. Trimming cost V 4 bases and J 5 bases, with 7 bases left between them. The CDR3 sequence: CASSGFEDTQYF. Here the CDR3 DNA reads TGTGCCAGCAGTGGGTTTGAAGATACGCAGTATTTT.

This sequence joins TRBV18 and TRBJ2-7; 7 nucleotides line up with TRBD1. Trimming cost V 2 bases and J 12 bases; bases outside gene matches: 7. Germline assignment: CDR1 KGHSH and CDR2 LQKENI. The CDR3 sequence is 12 residues long. CDR3 region: CASSPYSGQPYF. CDR3 coding DNA: TGTGCCAGCTCACCATATTCGGGACAGCCGTACTTC.

The table lists this clone with a few counts. Written as DNA, the CDR3 is TGTGCCAGCTCACCAAGGCCCCAAACAGTGAACAATCAGCCCCAGCATTTT. Translation gives CASSPRPQTVNNQPQHF. V usage is TRBV18 and J usage is TRBJ1-5; D ambiguous. CDR1 and CDR2 from the germline V gene are KGHSH and LQKENI. The CDR3 is 17 residues long. Trimming pared 2 bases from V and 3 bases from J, leaving 17 bases between.

The rearrangement links TRBV2 to TRBJ1-1; D is ambiguous. Trimming took 5 bases from V and 11 from J, leaving 12 bases between them. CDR1 SNHLY and CDR2 FYNNEI come from the germline V gene. The CDR3 runs to 11 residues. CDR3 amino acids: CASSREQMAFF. CDR3 DNA: TGTGCCAGCAGTCGTGAACAGATGGCTTTCTTT.

This chain joins TRBV7-9 and TRBJ2-2; D ambiguous. The CDR3 sequence is 12 residues long. V lost 5 bases, J lost 5 bases, and 6 bases lay in between. CDR1 and CDR2 from the germline V gene are SEHNR and FQNEAQ (reference sequence). The CDR3 sequence is CASSRQTGELFF. The CDR3 DNA follows: TGTGCCAGCAGCCGGCAAACCGGGGAGCTGTTTTTT.

This sequence joins TRBV4-1 and TRBJ1-5, with a tentative D call TRBD1 (6 bases). Trimming removed 5 bases at V and 0 bases at J, with 14 bases between. Looked up from germline, CDR1 is MGHRA and CDR2 is YSYEKL. The CDR3 is made up of 16 amino acids. The CDR3 region is CASSGRTDSSNQPQHF. The CDR3, as DNA: TGCGCCAGCAGCGGACGGACAGACTCTAGCAATCAGCCCCAGCATTTT.

V is TRBV4-3 and J is TRBJ2-5, with D perhaps matching TRBD1 (6 bases). Germline V gene sequence: CDR1 LGHNA, CDR2 YSLEER. The CDR3 is 15 residues long. Deletions cut 3 bases from V and 2 bases from J, with 13 bases between. Here the CDR3 reads CASSQNPQGQETQYF. CDR3 DNA: TGCGCCAGCAGCCAGAACCCTCAGGGGCAAGAGACCCAGTACTTC.

The chain links TRBV25-1 to TRBJ2-3; the D gene is possibly TRBD2 (5 bases). The CDR3 runs to 16 residues. Trimming shortened V by 3 bases and J by 4 bases, and 17 bases separated the two germline ends. CDR1 and CDR2 from the germline V gene are MGHDK and SYGVNS. The CDR3 loop is CASSETAGGRSDTQYF. The CDR3 region has the DNA TGTGCCAGCAGTGAGACCGCTGGAGGACGTTCAGATACGCAGTATTTT.

The rearrangement links TRBV7-9 to TRBJ1-1; TRBD1 aligns across 8 bases. Trimming at V came to 0 bases and at J to 1 base, leaving 4 bases not matched to a gene. CDR1 and CDR2 from the germline V gene are SEHNR and FQNEAQ (reference sequence). The CDR3 loop spans 16 amino acids. CDR3 in amino acids: CASSLALGQENTEAFF. CDR3 in DNA: TGTGCCAGCAGCTTAGCCTTGGGACAGGAGAACACTGAAGCTTTCTTT.

The V call is TRBV4-3, the J call TRBJ2-1; TRBD1 aligns across 9 bases. Germline CDR1 LGHNA, CDR2 YSLEER. This CDR3 is built from 20 residues. V dropped 1 base and J dropped 4; count of bases not matched to a gene: 17. The CDR3 DNA follows: TGCGCCAGCAGCCAAGCCACAGGGGGCTCGGGGTTTGGTAGGTACAATGAGCAGTTCTTC. Translating it yields CASSQATGGSGFGRYNEQFF.

The rearrangement uses TRBV29-1 and TRBJ1-1; the match to TRBD1 covers 11 bases. J gave up 4 bases and V 6 bases, and 7 bases lay outside the gene matches. CDR1 SQVTM and CDR2 ANQGSEA come from the germline V gene. This CDR3 has 14 residues. The CDR3 DNA reads as TGCAGCGTAAGTTATGGGACAGGGGGCACTGAAGCTTTCTTT. Protein product: CSVSYGTGGTEAFF.

For the CDR3, the DNA is TGTGCCAGCAGGGCTCTCATGGGGGAGCTGTTTTTT. As protein: CASRALMGELFF. The rearrangement joins TRBV2 to TRBJ2-2; D remains ambiguous. V lost 6 bases and J 8 bases, leaving 10 bases between the germline ends. This CDR3 spans 12 amino acids. Germline V CDR1 and CDR2: SNHLY, FYNNEI.

The chain links TRBV6-6 to TRBJ2-3, with TRBD2 as a possible D gene (6 bases). Trimming removed 4 bases at V and 10 bases at J, with 15 bases between. The CDR3 extends over 13 amino acids. Germline CDR1 reads MNHNY; CDR2 reads SVGAGI (reference sequence). The CDR3 protein is CASSSALTGAQYF. The CDR3 DNA is TGTGCCAGCAGTTCTGCCTTGACGGGGGCGCAGTATTTT.

As to this clone: The same CDR3 is also encoded by other DNA sequences in this sample. V is TRBV19 and J is TRBJ2-7; 8 bases match TRBD2. Looked up from germline, CDR1 is LNHDA and CDR2 is SQIVND (reference sequence). V dropped 1 base and J dropped 2; count of bases not matched to a gene: 1. The CDR3 covers 14 residues. In DNA, the CDR3 is TGTGCCAGTAGTATAGCGGGAGGGCCCTACGAGCAGTACTTC. Encoded protein: CASSIAGGPYEQYF.

The J gene is TRBJ2-3, the V gene TRBV5-1; 11 bases are a match to TRBD2. Germline CDR1 reads SGHRS; CDR2 reads YFSETQ. V dropped 3 bases and J dropped 2; count of bases not matched to a gene: 5. This CDR3 is 16 amino acids long. CDR3 region: CASSSRTSGYTDTQYF. The CDR3, as DNA: TGCGCCAGCAGCTCTCGGACTAGCGGGTACACAGATACGCAGTATTTT.

The rearrangement uses TRBV2 and TRBJ1-2, with 7 bases that match TRBD1. The CDR3 has 12 amino acids. CDR1 and CDR2 from the germline V gene are SNHLY and FYNNEI. The ends lost 5 bases at V and 7 bases at J; junction bases unmatched: 4. The chain's CDR3 is CASSTDRVGYTF. The DNA for the CDR3 is TGTGCCAGCAGTACTGACAGGGTTGGCTACACCTTC.